This T cell receptor (beta chain) was obtained from a study of blood T cell repertoires in COVID-19. Study background: The study drew acute and convalescent COVID-19 samples from the United States, Italy and Spain. The cDNA or gDNA used as material had been derived from T cells, B-cell-depleted T cells, or PBMCs.

Per the study methods: Counts of nucleated cells, estimated from reference gene primer amplification, were obtained. Produced via immunoSEQ multiplex PCR; TCRdb's table is partial and in-frame only. For V, J and clone size, that table is used; D and trimming come from the DNA. The data contain about 500,000 clones, roughly nine tenths of them singletons. The Seattle patients, enrolled during active infection, were followed longitudinally. The V and J ends lost 5 bases and 4 bases respectively, with 11 bases between them. This CDR3 is 13 amino acids long. The rearrangement joins TRBV12-3 or TRBV12-4 to TRBJ2-5, with a weak D call TRBD1 (6 bases). This TCR was recovered from a man younger than 30 with COVID-19, enrolled during active disease. Sequencing used peripheral blood. For the CDR3, the DNA is TGTGCCAGCAGTGCGGACAGAGGAGAGACCCAGTACTTC. The encoded protein is CASSADRGETQYF.